The sample holds many counts of the clone carrying this TCR beta chain. Its matching antigen is unknown. The time point: persistent/refractory GD, antithyroid drugs over 5 years with positive TRAb. Isolated PBMC RNA provided the starting material for the TCR library. By American Thyroid Association guidelines, Graves' disease was diagnosed in the cohort. This sample is drawn from a study of regulatory T cells in long-lasting Graves disease. CDR3 size: 15 residues. V lost 2 bases, J lost 0 bases, and 11 bases lay in between. Looked up from germline, CDR1 is SGHRS and CDR2 is YFSETQ. For TCR beta, libraries came from iRepertoire HTBI primers and Arm-PCR of CDR3 regions. TCRdb re-analysed the multiplex PCR reads in MiXCR, keeping a single row per CDR3 protein. The sample lists 400,000 to 500,000 distinct CDR3 sequences, around 21% occurring once. Overall study results and limits: Examination was confined to peripheral blood, excluding thyroid tissue. The study found lower TCR diversity in persistent Graves' patients than in newly diagnosed ones.

Sequencing used peripheral blood mononuclear cells (PBMCs), obtained when the disease was refractory, from a patient treated with antithyroid drugs. The chain combines TRBV5-1 with TRBJ1-1; D is perhaps TRBD1 (5 bases). The receptor was isolated from a female donor with Graves disease. CDR3 in amino acids: CASSFFGAMNTEAFF. CDR3 nucleotides: TGCGCCAGCAGCTTTTTTGGGGCCATGAACACTGAAGCTTTCTTT.